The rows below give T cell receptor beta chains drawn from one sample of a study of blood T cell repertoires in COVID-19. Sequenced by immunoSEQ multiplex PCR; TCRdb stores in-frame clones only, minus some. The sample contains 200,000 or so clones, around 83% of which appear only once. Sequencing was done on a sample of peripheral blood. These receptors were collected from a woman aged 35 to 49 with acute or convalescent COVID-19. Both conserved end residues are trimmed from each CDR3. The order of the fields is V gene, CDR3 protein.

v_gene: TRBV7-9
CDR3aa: ASRPQSTDTQY

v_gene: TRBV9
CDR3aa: ASGGQGLEAF

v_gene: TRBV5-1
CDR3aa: ASSWTGSQGGGYT

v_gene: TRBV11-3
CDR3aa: ASSLDPGALGELF

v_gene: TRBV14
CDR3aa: ASSLRAGENYGYT

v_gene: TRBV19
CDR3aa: ASSSRTSGGVGSYNEQF

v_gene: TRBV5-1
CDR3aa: ASSLWDSEQY

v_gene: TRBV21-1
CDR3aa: ASRGDLTDTQY

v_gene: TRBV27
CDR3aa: ATKRTQGAWESGELF

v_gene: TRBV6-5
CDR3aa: ASSLSTGGGKLF

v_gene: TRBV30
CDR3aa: AWSVASSSTQY

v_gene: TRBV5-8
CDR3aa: ASRQGAHTGELF

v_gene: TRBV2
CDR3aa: ASRGQLDQPQH

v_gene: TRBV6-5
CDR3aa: ASSYTRNNEQF

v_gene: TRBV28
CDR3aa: ATQGSGSGDNEQF

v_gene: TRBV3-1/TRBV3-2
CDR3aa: ASSQDPGIYEQY

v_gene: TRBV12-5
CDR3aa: ASGLVQFPSALFCPYEQY

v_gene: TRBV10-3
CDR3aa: AIRGAGVEAF

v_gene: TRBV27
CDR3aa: ASSLNEHYEQY

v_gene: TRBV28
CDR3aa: ASSVLAGGARNTDTQY

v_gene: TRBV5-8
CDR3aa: ARGQGQTNEKLF

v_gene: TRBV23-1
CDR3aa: ASNEGPNSPLH

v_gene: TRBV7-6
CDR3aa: ASSPRFGGANVLT

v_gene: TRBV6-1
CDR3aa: ASSEQGAGGYT

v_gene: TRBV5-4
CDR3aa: ASSFRGGDPYNEQF

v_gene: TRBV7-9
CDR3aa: ASSFSGRETQY

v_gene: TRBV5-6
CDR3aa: ASSSSSGRALVQF

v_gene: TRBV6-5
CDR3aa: ASSYYRESPYGYT

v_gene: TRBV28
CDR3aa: ASSSGGITEAF

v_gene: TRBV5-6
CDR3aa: ASSSSGSSGNDGEQY

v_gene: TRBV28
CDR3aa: ASIDRGFAEAF

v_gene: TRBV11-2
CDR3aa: ASSPRGQGVGYGYT

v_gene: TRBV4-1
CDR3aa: ASSQLRSGVYEQY

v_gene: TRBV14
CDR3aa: ASSQITSGFYTGELF

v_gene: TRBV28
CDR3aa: ASSLSLGTSGSGGELF

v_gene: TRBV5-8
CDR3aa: ASSSDRTGGPQY

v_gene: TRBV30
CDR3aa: AWSTGSEAF

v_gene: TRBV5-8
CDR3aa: ASSLTGTGGTEAF

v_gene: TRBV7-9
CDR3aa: ASSPTAGTGELF

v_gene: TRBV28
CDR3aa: ASSFMQAHSPLH

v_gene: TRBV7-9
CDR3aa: ASSLVGGRGRTEAF

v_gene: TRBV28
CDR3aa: ASSLYRGYT

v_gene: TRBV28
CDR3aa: ASSFISGRTDTQY

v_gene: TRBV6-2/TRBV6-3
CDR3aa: ASSYADRNNQPQH

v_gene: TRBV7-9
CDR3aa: ASSYGQGAGEQY

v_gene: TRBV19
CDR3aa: ASSTPGQGNQPQH

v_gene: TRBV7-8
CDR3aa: ASSLRGLAGGEQY

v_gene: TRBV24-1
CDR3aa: ATSETPGRTDTQY

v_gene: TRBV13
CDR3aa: ASSFRDEQF

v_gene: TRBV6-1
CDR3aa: ASSEIWPGVYEQY

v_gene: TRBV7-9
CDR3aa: ASGTSGGPDTQY

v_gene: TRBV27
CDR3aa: ASSILGGAGQPQH

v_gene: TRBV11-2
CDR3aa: ASSLVAVYNEQF

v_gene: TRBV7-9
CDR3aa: ASSLEARQRYYNEQF

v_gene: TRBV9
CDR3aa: ASSGRTGLAGNEQF

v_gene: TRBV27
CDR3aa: ASSLLASNEKLF

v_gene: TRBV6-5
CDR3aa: ASSYAGQIGYEQY

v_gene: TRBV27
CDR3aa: ASSSSRNYGYT

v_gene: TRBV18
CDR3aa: ASSLRPPRTGVNTIY